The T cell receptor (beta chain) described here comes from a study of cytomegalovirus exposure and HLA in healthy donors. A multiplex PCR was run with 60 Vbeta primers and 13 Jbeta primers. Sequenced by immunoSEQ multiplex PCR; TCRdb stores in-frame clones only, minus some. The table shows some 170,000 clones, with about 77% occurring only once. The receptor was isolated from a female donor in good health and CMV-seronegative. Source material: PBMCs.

The CDR3 reads CASSSLTRTGRDEQYF. The CDR3 coding sequence is TGTGCCAGCAGCAGCCTAACCAGGACAGGGAGGGACGAGCAGTACTTC. The chain joins TRBV21-1 to TRBJ2-7; the D segment call TRBD1 is taken from the table without a DNA check. TRBV21-1 is noted as a pseudogene. This CDR3 is built from 16 residues.